This T cell receptor beta chain was documented in a study of blood T cells in healthy people across ages. A second PCR, run for roughly 7 to 11 cycles, used a sample-barcoded 5' primer plus a J-beta primer mix. Carrying 12 random nucleotides, a template-switch adaptor labeled each individual cDNA molecule. TCRdb re-called the 5' RACE reads through MiXCR, storing one row per CDR3 protein. The sample has just under 550,000 distinct CDR3 sequences; around 24% are singletons. This CDR3 is 14 amino acids long. Germline V gene data show CDR1 as SGHTA and CDR2 as FQGNSA. This clonotype was seen a few times. Sequence at one end of the junction differs from germline and may be a read error. These same data were also listed under a study on T cells of mothers and their children.

This TCR came from a boy aged 5-17 years in good health. What was sequenced was blood. The chain uses TRBV7-2 and TRBJ2-7; D might be TRBD2 (6 bases). CDR3 in DNA: TGTGCCAGCAGCTTAGAGCACCACAGAGCCGGGGGAAACTTC. Translation: CASSLEHHRAGGNF.